Listed here are 25 T cell receptor beta chains from one sample, sequenced in a study of blood T cell repertoires in COVID-19. Assay used: immunoSEQ multiplex PCR; TCRdb lists only in-frame clones, some missing. The table has 300,000 to 350,000 clones, almost 90% seen once; the top ten hold 2.5% to 3%. The sequenced sample was peripheral blood. The source is a woman in her twenties or thirties with COVID-19, enrolled during active disease.

The chain uses TRBV11-2 and TRBJ2-1; 8 bases align to TRBD2. V shed 1 base, J shed 2 bases, and the junction held 10 bases outside the gene matches. Germline V lookup: CDR1 SGHAT, CDR2 FQNNGV. The CDR3 is made up of 18 amino acids. CDR3 in amino acids: CASSLGGALAATYNEQFF. As DNA, the CDR3 is TGTGCCAGCAGCTTAGGTGGGGCACTAGCGGCCACCTACAATGAGCAGTTCTTC.

This chain joins TRBV9 and TRBJ1-2; no reliable D call. The CDR3 is made up of 14 amino acids. The V gene's germline CDR1 is SGDLS and CDR2 YYNGEE. Trimming took off 1 base at V and 5 bases at J, with 12 bases between the two ends. CDR3 loop: CASSVLQQNYGYTF. The CDR3 coding sequence is TGTGCCAGCAGCGTACTACAGCAGAATTATGGCTACACCTTC.

V and J are TRBV12-3 or TRBV12-4 and TRBJ1-2; D not resolved. V lost 7 bases and J 4 bases, leaving 10 bases between the germline ends. The CDR3 has 12 amino acids. The chain's CDR3 is CASTPTGYGYTF. The CDR3, as DNA: TGTGCCAGCACCCCGACGGGCTATGGCTACACCTTC.

The rearrangement joins TRBV6-2 or TRBV6-3 to TRBJ2-2; TRBD2 aligns across 7 bases. The V and J ends lost 2 bases and 1 base, in that order; junction bases with no gene match: 10. The CDR3 is 18 amino acids. Looked up from germline, CDR1 is MNHEY and CDR2 is SVGEGT. For the CDR3, the DNA is TGTGCCAGCAGTTACCCTGCCGTCGCTAGCGGGAACACCGGGGAGCTGTTTTTT. This encodes CASSYPAVASGNTGELFF.

The CDR3 DNA follows: TGTGCCAGCAGTCCGACAGGGAAGAGGAGTGATACGCAGTATTTT. It is translated as CASSPTGKRSDTQYF. The chain combines TRBV2 with TRBJ2-3; 7 bases fit TRBD1. The CDR3 is made up of 15 amino acids. Germline V gives CDR1 SNHLY, CDR2 FYNNEI. Trimming took 5 bases from V and 6 from J; bases not matched to a gene: 11.

J is TRBJ1-1 and V is TRBV11-2, with 7 positions matching TRBD1. Unmatched junction bases numbered 9, after V lost 4 bases and J lost 1 base. Germline lookup yields CDR1 SGHAT and CDR2 FQNNGV. The CDR3 consists of 16 residues. CDR3 sequence (DNA): TGTGCCAGCAGCTCTTATAGTGGGACAGCGAACACTGAAGCTTTCTTT. Translated, it gives CASSSYSGTANTEAFF.

V is TRBV24-1 and J is TRBJ2-3; 10 nucleotides align to TRBD2. V dropped 3 bases and J dropped 4; count of bases not matched to a gene: 6. There are 16 residues in the CDR3. Germline-derived CDR1 and CDR2 are KGHDR and SFDVKD. CDR3 protein: CATSDSLAGEADTQYF. The CDR3, as DNA: TGTGCCACCAGTGATAGTCTAGCGGGAGAGGCAGATACGCAGTATTTT.

The gene calls are TRBV10-1 and TRBJ1-1; 10 nucleotides align to TRBD1. The germline CDR1 and CDR2 sequences are WNHNN and SYGVQD (reference sequence). J gave up 6 bases and V 7 bases, and 8 bases lay outside the gene matches. The CDR3 is 14 residues long. The CDR3 bases are TGCGCCAGCACCCCCGGGACAGGGGCCGCTGAAGCTTTCTTT. Its translation: CASTPGTGAAEAFF.

The genes are TRBV10-3 and TRBJ2-1; 7 bases agree with TRBD1. This CDR3 spans 17 amino acids. Germline loops: CDR1 ENHRY, CDR2 SYGVKD. The junction had 9 bases not matched to a gene; V was cut back by 0 bases and J by 4 bases. CDR3 bases: TGTGCCATCAGTGAGTCACGACCCGGGACAGCATACAATGAGCAGTTCTTC. Amino acid sequence: CAISESRPGTAYNEQFF.

V gene TRBV6-1 combines with J gene TRBJ1-6, with 7 bases aligning to TRBD1. CDR1 MNHNS and CDR2 SASEGT come from the germline V gene. The CDR3 loop spans 13 amino acids. V shed 3 bases, J shed 11 bases, and the junction held 4 bases outside the gene matches. The CDR3 sequence is CASSDRGDTPLHF. CDR3 in DNA: TGTGCCAGCAGTGACAGGGGGGATACACCCCTCCACTTT.

The J gene is TRBJ2-1, the V gene TRBV19; TRBD2 is a possible D gene (5 bases). The germline V gene has CDR1 LNHDA and CDR2 SQIVND (reference sequence). CDR3 length: 17 residues. Trimming removed 1 base from V and 0 bases from J, with 13 bases in between. The CDR3 DNA reads as TGTGCCAGTAGTATAGTATTTAGCGCTAGCTCCTACAATGAGCAGTTCTTC. Translating it yields CASSIVFSASSYNEQFF. The entire variable domain, with the rest obtained from reference TRBV19 and TRBJ2-1, is as follows: DGGITQSPKYLFRKEGQNVTLSCEQNLNHDAMYWYRQDPGQGLRLIYYSQIVNDFQKGDIAEGYSVSREKKESFPLTVTSAQKNPTAFYLCASSIVFSASSYNEQFFGPGTRLTVL.

This clone came up once. This chain uses TRBV7-2 with TRBJ1-2, with D unclear. The CDR3 covers 13 residues. Germline lookup yields CDR1 SGHTA and CDR2 FQGNSA. V gave up 4 bases and J gave up 2 bases, with 8 bases separating them. The CDR3 sequence is CASSSARNYGYTF. DNA of the CDR3: TGTGCCAGCAGCTCTGCACGGAACTATGGCTACACCTTC.

The chain uses TRBV6-1 and TRBJ2-7, with 8 nucleotides matching TRBD2. Germline CDR1 and CDR2: MNHNS and SASEGT. This CDR3 is 15 amino acids long. Losses at the gene ends were 3 bases for V and 2 bases for J; bases not matched to a gene: 6. CDR3 region: CASSDIAGNAYEQYF. The CDR3 DNA sequence: TGTGCCAGCAGTGACATAGCGGGGAACGCCTACGAGCAGTACTTC.

The chain links TRBV5-6 to TRBJ2-5, with D possibly being TRBD2 (6 bases). Trimming stripped 3 bases from V and 3 bases from J, with 12 bases between. Germline V CDR1 and CDR2: SGHDT, YYEEEE. The CDR3 is 14 residues long. The CDR3, as DNA: TGTGCCAGCAGCTACGCGGGGCAAGAAGAGACCCAGTACTTC. It specifies CASSYAGQEETQYF.

This clone was seen once. The chain is built from TRBV10-3 and TRBJ2-1, with a weak D call TRBD2 (6 bases). The CDR3 has 14 residues. Germline V lookup: CDR1 ENHRY, CDR2 SYGVKD. Trimming cost V 6 bases and J 2 bases, with 11 bases left between them. The CDR3 here is CAISRGGTYNEQFF. DNA of the CDR3: TGTGCCATCAGCCGGGGAGGTACCTACAATGAGCAGTTCTTC.

The chain uses TRBV1 and TRBJ1-5; the table's D call, TRBD1, was not checked against the DNA. TRBV1 is an annotated pseudogene. CDR3 size: 19 residues. The CDR3 DNA is TGCACCAGCAGCCGAGAATCCAGGGGCATAACCGATATCAATCAGCCCCAGCATTTT. Protein sequence: CTSSRESRGITDINQPQHF.

This clone was seen once. V is TRBV6-6 and J is TRBJ2-3; the D gene is possibly TRBD2 (5 bases). V lost 4 bases and J 2 bases, leaving 13 bases between the germline ends. The CDR3 covers 15 residues. In germline, CDR1 is MNHNY, CDR2 SVGAGI (reference sequence). CDR3 sequence: CASSSSTTVTDTQYF. The CDR3 bases are TGTGCCAGCAGTTCTAGCACCACTGTCACAGATACGCAGTATTTT.

The V call is TRBV4-1, the J call TRBJ1-1, with D perhaps matching TRBD1 (6 bases). V was clipped by 2 bases and J by 1 base, with 14 bases between them. This CDR3 spans 16 amino acids. CDR1 is MGHRA and CDR2 is YSYEKL in the germline V gene. DNA for the CDR3: TGCGCCAGCAGCCAAACAGGGTTTTTGGGGAACACTGAAGCTTTCTTT. Translated, it gives CASSQTGFLGNTEAFF.

The genes are TRBV28 and TRBJ1-2; D unresolved. The CDR3 spans 12 residues. The germline CDR1 and CDR2 sequences are MDHEN and SYDVKM. The V and J ends lost 2 bases and 2 bases respectively, with 3 bases between them. The CDR3 DNA is TGTGCCAGCAGTTTACTGAACTATGGCTACACCTTC. The encoded protein is CASSLLNYGYTF.

This clone appeared once. The chain joins TRBV7-9 to TRBJ1-6; 7 bases are shared with TRBD1. This CDR3 is 14 amino acids long. Germline V gives CDR1 SEHNR, CDR2 FQNEAQ (reference sequence). The V segment lost 4 bases and the J segment 8 bases; nucleotides outside the gene matches: 5. The CDR3 loop reads CASSSTGFDSPLHF. CDR3 nucleotide sequence: TGTGCCAGCAGCTCGACAGGGTTTGATTCACCCCTCCACTTT.

The table lists this clone with a count of one. The genes are TRBV11-2 and TRBJ1-3; TRBD1 matches 10 bases. Trimming cost V 3 bases and J 2 bases; bases outside gene matches: 4. The CDR3 length is 16 residues. Germline values: CDR1 SGHAT, CDR2 FQNNGV. The CDR3 protein is CASSFTGQGAGNTIYF. In nucleotides, the CDR3 is TGTGCCAGCAGCTTCACAGGACAGGGGGCTGGAAACACCATATATTTT. The whole variable domain, filled in from reference TRBV11-2 and TRBJ1-3, reads EAGVAQSPRYKIIEKRQSVAFWCNPISGHATLYWYQQILGQGPKLLIQFQNNGVVDDSQLPKDRFSAERLKGVDSTLKIQPAKLEDSAVYLCASSFTGQGAGNTIYFGEGSWLTVV.

This chain joins TRBV18 and TRBJ1-4; 7 bases match TRBD1. Trimming removed 5 bases from V and 4 bases from J; junction bases left unmatched: 4. This CDR3 has 14 amino acids. Germline V CDR1 and CDR2: KGHSH, LQKENI. This CDR3 reads CASSAGQSNEKLFF. DNA of the CDR3: TGTGCCAGCTCAGCGGGACAGAGTAATGAAAAACTGTTTTTT.

This clone showed up just once. The V call is TRBV19, the J call TRBJ2-1; 7 positions agree with TRBD2. The V gene end was trimmed by 7 bases and the J gene end by 0 bases; junction bases not matched to a gene: 9. The germline V gene encodes CDR1 LNHDA and CDR2 SQIVND (reference sequence). The CDR3 length is 16 residues. DNA of the CDR3: TGTGCCAGTAACTATCGAGGCGGGAGCTCCTACAATGAGCAGTTCTTC. Its protein product is CASNYRGGSSYNEQFF.

This chain connects TRBV12-3 or TRBV12-4 to TRBJ1-2, with 9 nucleotides matching TRBD1. After removal of 7 bases from V and 8 bases from J, the junction contained 8 bases not matched to a gene. The CDR3 spans 13 residues. The CDR3 protein is CASTTGGARGYTF. DNA for the CDR3: TGTGCCAGCACTACAGGGGGCGCGAGAGGCTACACCTTC.

This chain uses TRBV7-2 with TRBJ2-7, with D perhaps TRBD1 (6 bases). V was trimmed by 1 base and J by 4 bases, leaving 11 bases between them. This CDR3 comprises 14 residues. The germline CDR1 and CDR2 sequences are SGHTA and FQGNSA. This CDR3 reads CASSLEQGRYEQYF. CDR3 coding DNA: TGTGCCAGCAGCTTAGAGCAGGGGAGATACGAGCAGTACTTC.